The 21 T cell receptor beta chains listed next were all sequenced from one sample in a study of blood T cell repertoires in COVID-19. Libraries were prepared by immunoSEQ multiplex PCR; TCRdb keeps only in-frame clonotypes and omits some of them. The data show about 140,000 clones, with about 89% seen just once and 10% to 12% held by the top ten. Source material: PBMCs or T cells enriched from blood (not recorded which). All receptors derive from a man in his fifties or sixties who had recovered from COVID-19.

This clone turned up a few times. A read error may produce the germline difference seen at one junction end. The chain joins TRBV7-9 to TRBJ1-1; no reliable D call. This CDR3 contains 13 residues. Per germline, CDR1 SEHNR and CDR2 FQNEAQ (reference sequence). CDR3 amino acids: CASSYAEGSTVLF. CDR3 nucleotides: TGTGCCAGCAGCTACGCTGAGGGCAGTACTGTTCTCTTT.

V is TRBV6-5 and J is TRBJ1-5, with TRBD1 identical over 7 bases. V lost 6 bases, J lost 3 bases, and 8 bases stayed unmatched. Per the germline V gene, CDR1 is MNHEY and CDR2 is SVGAGI. The CDR3 is 15 residues long. Here the CDR3 DNA reads TGTGCCAGCAGCTCAGACAGGGTTTACAATCAGCCCCAGCATTTT. Protein product: CASSSDRVYNQPQHF.

This CDR3 is CASSLAGSSYNEQFF. Written as DNA, the CDR3 is TGTGCCAGCAGCTTAGCAGGGAGCTCCTACAATGAGCAGTTCTTC. The chain carries TRBV7-6 and TRBJ2-1; possibly TRBD2 for D (5 bases). Per germline, CDR1 SGHVS and CDR2 FNYEAQ. The CDR3 covers 15 residues. With 0 bases removed from V and 0 bases from J, the gap between germline ends came to 6 bases.

The rearrangement joins TRBV5-5 to TRBJ2-3, with 13 bases lining up with TRBD2. Germline values: CDR1 SGHKS, CDR2 YYEKEE (reference sequence). The V segment lost 3 bases and the J segment 3 bases; nucleotides outside the gene matches: 7. The CDR3 length is 17 residues. CDR3 region: CASSSDRTSGRTDTQYF. The CDR3 coding sequence is TGTGCCAGCAGCTCAGACCGGACTAGCGGGAGAACAGATACGCAGTATTTT. Combining the CDR3 with reference TRBV5-5 and TRBJ2-3 gives the whole variable domain DAGVTQSPTHLIKTRGQQVTLRCSPISGHKSVSWYQQVLGQGPQFIFQYYEKEERGRGNFPDRFSARQFPNYSSELNVNALLLGDSALYLCASSSDRTSGRTDTQYFGPGTRLTVL.

The V and J genes are TRBV27 and TRBJ2-1; D is undetermined. This CDR3 is built from 14 residues. Germline loops: CDR1 MNHEY, CDR2 SMNVEV (reference sequence). Trimming pared 5 bases from V and 2 bases from J, leaving 10 bases between. The CDR3 DNA follows: TGTGCCAGCAGTCCAGATCCGACCTACAATGAGCAGTTCTTC. Protein sequence: CASSPDPTYNEQFF.

The rearrangement uses TRBV3-1 (or the pseudogene TRBV3-2) and TRBJ1-2; 11 bases agree with TRBD1. The CDR3 contains 15 residues. The V gene's germline CDR1 is LGHDT and CDR2 YNNKEL (reference sequence). V shed 1 base and J 4 bases; nucleotides not matched to a gene: 2. The DNA for the CDR3 is TGTGCCAGCAGCCAAGGGACAGGGGGCGGCTATGGCTACACCTTC. Its translation is CASSQGTGGGYGYTF.

CDR3 sequence reads: CAWSPGVETQYF. As DNA, the CDR3 is TGTGCCTGGAGTCCGGGAGTCGAGACCCAGTACTTC. V usage is TRBV30 and J usage is TRBJ2-5; D might be TRBD2 (6 bases). V was cut by 2 bases and J by 5 bases, with 9 bases left in between. Germline V lookup: CDR1 GTSNPN, CDR2 SVGIG (reference sequence). The length of the CDR3 is 12 residues.

V usage is TRBV6-5 and J usage is TRBJ1-1, with a possible D match to TRBD1 (5 bases). The CDR3 runs 14 residues. V lost 6 bases and J 0 bases, leaving 11 bases between the germline ends. The germline V gene has CDR1 MNHEY and CDR2 SVGAGI. CDR3: CASRSRQMNTEAFF. CDR3 in DNA: TGTGCCAGCAGATCCCGACAGATGAACACTGAAGCTTTCTTT.

This chain uses TRBV28 with TRBJ1-2; D possibly corresponds to TRBD1 (6 bases). The V gene lost 8 bases and the J gene lost 4 bases, with 20 bases spanning the gap. This CDR3 spans 15 amino acids. Germline V gene data show CDR1 as MDHEN and CDR2 as SYDVKM. In DNA, the CDR3 is TGTGCCAGCCGGACAGCCGGGTTGGTGGCCTATGGCTACACCTTC. It is translated as CASRTAGLVAYGYTF.

The J gene is TRBJ2-7, the V gene TRBV15, with 8 nucleotides matching TRBD2. Trimming cost V 0 bases and J 6 bases; bases outside gene matches: 13. CDR1 LNHNV and CDR2 YYDKDF come from the germline V gene (reference sequence). This CDR3 is 17 amino acids long. DNA of the CDR3: TGTGCCACCAGCAGAGATTTGAGCGGGAGTATACTCTTCGAGCAGTACTTC. Translated: CATSRDLSGSILFEQYF. The variable domain in full, with the rest retrieved from reference TRBV15 and TRBJ2-7, is DAMVIQNPRYQVTQFGKPVTLSCSQTLNHNVMYWYQQKSSQAPKLLFHYYDKDFNNEADTPDNFQSRRPNTSFCFLDIRSPGLGDTAMYLCATSRDLSGSILFEQYFGPGTRLTVT.

The rearrangement links TRBV3-1 (or the pseudogene TRBV3-2) to TRBJ1-3; no firm D call. CDR3 size: 16 residues. Trimming left V 0 bases short and J 0 bases short, with 9 bases between. From germline, CDR1 is LGHDT and CDR2 YNNKEL (reference sequence). The CDR3 DNA follows: TGTGCCAGCAGCCAAGAGGGCGTGGGCTCTGGAAACACCATATATTTT. As protein: CASSQEGVGSGNTIYF.

The chain combines TRBV6-5 with TRBJ2-3; no clear D gene. Germline CDR1 reads MNHEY; CDR2 reads SVGAGI. The CDR3 is 15 residues long. V was clipped by 6 bases and J by 4 bases, with 17 bases between them. CDR3 DNA: TGTGCCAGCAGCCGAACCCCGTTTAGAGCAGATACGCAGTATTTT. Translation gives CASSRTPFRADTQYF.

The chain couples TRBV6-5 to TRBJ1-1; 7 bases match TRBD1. This CDR3 comprises 15 residues. Trimming took 7 bases from V and 0 from J; bases not matched to a gene: 8. The germline gives CDR1 MNHEY, CDR2 SVGAGI. The CDR3 DNA is TGTGCCAGCAATAGCGGGACAGCCATGAACACTGAAGCTTTCTTT. Protein sequence: CASNSGTAMNTEAFF.

The chain is built from TRBV6-5 and TRBJ2-7; 9 bases are shared with TRBD1. The CDR3 contains 12 residues. The trim removed 6 bases at V and 7 bases at J, leaving 4 bases unmatched. The germline CDR1 and CDR2 sequences are MNHEY and SVGAGI. CDR3 residues: CASRLDRGEQYF. DNA for the CDR3: TGTGCCAGCAGGCTGGACAGGGGTGAGCAGTACTTC.

This chain connects TRBV6-5 to TRBJ2-2, with 13 bases identical to TRBD2. Germline CDR1 MNHEY, CDR2 SVGAGI. Losses at the gene ends were 6 bases for V and 5 bases for J; bases not matched to a gene: 0. The length of the CDR3 is 14 residues. CDR3 DNA: TGTGCCAGCAGACTAGCGGGGGGGACCGGGGAGCTGTTTTTT. As protein: CASRLAGGTGELFF.

The chain links TRBV6-2 or TRBV6-3 to TRBJ1-5, with 7 bases that match TRBD1. CDR3 size: 17 residues. CDR1 and CDR2 from the germline V gene are MNHEY and SVGEGT. The junction had 12 bases not matched to a gene; V was cut back by 5 bases and J by 2 bases. The DNA of the CDR3 is TGTGCCAGCAGTCGGTACCCGGGGACAGTAGGCAATCAGCCCCAGCATTTT. This translates into CASSRYPGTVGNQPQHF.

The chain is built from TRBV5-4 and TRBJ2-7; 10 nucleotides line up with TRBD2. V gave up 4 bases and J gave up 1 base; unmatched junction bases: 11. Germline loops: CDR1 SGHNT, CDR2 YYREEE (reference sequence). The CDR3 has 17 amino acids. DNA of the CDR3: TGTGCCAGCAGCGGGCGGCCCAGGACTAGCGGATCCTACGAGCAGTACTTC. As protein: CASSGRPRTSGSYEQYF.

In the case of this clone: The same CDR3 is also encoded by other DNA sequences in this sample. The chain links TRBV9 to TRBJ2-7; 7 bases fit TRBD2. Germline trimming cut 0 bases from V and 2 bases from J; bases unmatched to any gene: 2. The CDR3 has 14 amino acids. Germline V gene lookup returns CDR1 SGDLS and CDR2 YYNGEE. The chain's CDR3 is CASSVGGGAYEQYF. In nucleotides, the CDR3 is TGTGCCAGCAGCGTAGGGGGAGGGGCCTACGAGCAGTACTTC.

The rearrangement links TRBV6-5 to TRBJ1-2; tentative D call: TRBD1 (5 bases). The germline V gene has CDR1 MNHEY and CDR2 SVGAGI. With 6 bases removed from V and 3 bases from J, the gap between germline ends came to 11 bases. The CDR3 runs to 13 residues. In DNA, the CDR3 is TGTGCCAGCAGGACCGGGGGACACTATGGCTACACCTTC. Amino acid sequence: CASRTGGHYGYTF.

CDR3 sequence: CASSSLDTNTEAFF. The CDR3 coding sequence is TGTGCCAGCAGCTCATTGGACACGAACACTGAAGCTTTCTTT. V gene TRBV3-1 (or the pseudogene TRBV3-2) combines with J gene TRBJ1-1; D possibly corresponds to TRBD1 (5 bases). The V end lost 5 bases, the J end lost 1 base, and 11 bases lay between the germline ends. The CDR3 is 14 residues long. The V gene's germline CDR1 is LGHDT and CDR2 YNNKEL (reference sequence).

The genes are TRBV6-5 and TRBJ1-1; TRBD1 matches 10 bases. The CDR3 has 14 amino acids. The J segment lost 5 bases and the V segment lost 5 bases, leaving 5 bases of the junction unmatched. Looked up from germline, CDR1 is MNHEY and CDR2 is SVGAGI. The CDR3 sequence is CASSPGQGRTEAFF. DNA of the CDR3: TGTGCCAGCAGTCCGGGACAGGGGAGAACTGAAGCTTTCTTT.